This T cell receptor (beta chain) was sequenced during a study of a mutant IDH1 vaccine in newly diagnosed glioma. For the study at large: Beforehand, treatment had been radiotherapy, temozolomide, or both; the majority received both.

About this clone itself: Its matching antigen is unknown.

Sequencing was performed with immunoSEQ multiplex PCR; in TCRdb, only in-frame clones are kept and a portion is missing. Here the sample spans tens of thousands of clones, 87% being singletons. Study findings and constraints: There seemed to be no relation between pseudoprogression and changes in top peripheral T cell clonotypes.

This sample's time point: week 5, during vaccination. With topical imiquimod, each dose of the vaccine consisted of 300 ug of mutant IDH1 20-mer peptide. The sample in question was peripheral blood mononuclear cells (PBMCs), obtained from a glioma patient whose treatment included an IDH1 peptide vaccine. The receptor was isolated from a woman between 35 and 50 years old with glioma. Some clones in this sample may be carry-over from other donors' samples.

Here the CDR3 DNA reads TGTGCCAGCAGCCGGGACAGGGGTCACGAGCAGTACTTC. Amino acid sequence: CASSRDRGHEQYF. The V call is TRBV13, the J call TRBJ2-7; the match to TRBD1 covers 10 bases. The length of the CDR3 is 13 residues. CDR1 and CDR2 from the germline V gene are PRHDT and FYEKMQ (reference sequence). The junction had 3 bases not matched to a gene; V was cut back by 5 bases and J by 5 bases.